These 8 T cell receptor beta chains came from one sample sequenced in a study of Graves' ophthalmopathy and Graves' hyperthyroidism. The TCR beta CDR3 regions underwent amplification from RNA transcripts. RT-PCR in the first round used HTBI primers; a second-round multiplex PCR followed. Each CDR3 protein is one row after TCRdb ran MiXCR on the multiplex PCR reads. Of some 170,000 distinct CDR3 sequences listed, 30% to 45% are singletons. The sample comprised peripheral blood. The receptor source for this set is a man between 25 and 39 years old with Graves' ophthalmopathy.

This clonotype was picked up many times. This chain links TRBV12-3 or TRBV12-4 with TRBJ1-1, with a weak D call TRBD1 (6 bases). The CDR3 sequence is 14 residues long. Trimming shortened V by 4 bases and J by 3 bases, and 12 bases separated the two germline ends. The CDR3 DNA is TGTGCCAGCAGTTGGGGACAATCCGACACTGAAGCTTTCTTT. It codes for CASSWGQSDTEAFF.

This clonotype was detected many times. The chain carries TRBV29-1 and TRBJ2-7; the D call may be TRBD1 or TRBD2 (5 bases each). The CDR3 extends over 12 amino acids. The V end was cut by 6 bases, the J end by 0 bases, with 9 bases between. Germline lookup yields CDR1 SQVTM and CDR2 ANQGSEA. The DNA for the CDR3 is TGCAGCGTGGAGGACACCTCCTACGAGCAGTACTTC. Encoded protein: CSVEDTSYEQYF.

The V gene is TRBV6-1, the J gene TRBJ1-6, with TRBD1 matching 8 bases. V lost 3 bases and J lost 9; bases outside the gene matches: 4. CDR1 is MNHNS and CDR2 is SASEGT in the germline V gene. The CDR3 extends over 14 amino acids. The CDR3 loop reads CASSEDRETSPLHF. The CDR3 DNA is TGTGCCAGCAGTGAGGACAGGGAGACTTCACCCCTCCACTTT.

There are many counts of this clonotype. This chain joins TRBV7-9 and TRBJ2-7, with TRBD2 as a possible D gene (5 bases). Trimming removed 5 bases at V and 0 bases at J, with 11 bases between. The CDR3 is made up of 14 amino acids. Germline-derived CDR1 and CDR2 are SEHNR and FQNEAQ (reference sequence). The CDR3 DNA sequence: TGTGCCAGCAGCCCAATGACTACCTCCTACGAGCAGTACTTC. Protein sequence: CASSPMTTSYEQYF.

This clonotype was seen repeatedly, ten times or more. The V gene is TRBV29-1, the J gene TRBJ1-6; D is possibly TRBD1 (5 bases). CDR1 SQVTM and CDR2 ANQGSEA come from the germline V gene. V lost 4 bases, J lost 9 bases, and 13 bases lay in between. This CDR3 has 13 residues. The CDR3: CSVGVREGSPLHF. CDR3 DNA sequence: TGCAGCGTTGGTGTCAGGGAAGGTTCACCCCTCCACTTT.

In this sample, this clonotype turned up many times. This chain connects TRBV29-1 to TRBJ2-7, with 8 bases aligning to TRBD2. CDR3 length: 14 amino acids. V lost 6 bases, J lost 1 base, and 8 bases stayed unmatched. CDR1 is SQVTM, CDR2 ANQGSEA, per germline. The CDR3: CSVGKLAGSYEQYF. The CDR3 nucleotides read TGCAGCGTCGGGAAATTAGCGGGATCCTACGAGCAGTACTTC.

The chain links TRBV18 to TRBJ2-5; unclear D gene. This CDR3 has 12 amino acids. The V gene lost 0 bases and the J gene lost 5 bases, with 4 bases spanning the gap. Germline-derived CDR1 and CDR2 are KGHSH and LQKENI. The CDR3 spells CASSPPAETQYF. The DNA of the CDR3 is TGTGCCAGCTCACCACCGGCCGAGACCCAGTACTTC.

The sample holds many counts of this clonotype. The chain couples TRBV5-1 to TRBJ1-1, with 8 bases that match TRBD1. This CDR3 has 13 residues. The V gene's germline CDR1 is SGHRS and CDR2 YFSETQ. Trimming at V came to 2 bases and at J to 7 bases, leaving 4 bases not matched to a gene. DNA of the CDR3: TGCGCCAGCAGCTTCGGACAGGGAGGTGAAGCTTTCTTT. Its translation is CASSFGQGGEAFF.